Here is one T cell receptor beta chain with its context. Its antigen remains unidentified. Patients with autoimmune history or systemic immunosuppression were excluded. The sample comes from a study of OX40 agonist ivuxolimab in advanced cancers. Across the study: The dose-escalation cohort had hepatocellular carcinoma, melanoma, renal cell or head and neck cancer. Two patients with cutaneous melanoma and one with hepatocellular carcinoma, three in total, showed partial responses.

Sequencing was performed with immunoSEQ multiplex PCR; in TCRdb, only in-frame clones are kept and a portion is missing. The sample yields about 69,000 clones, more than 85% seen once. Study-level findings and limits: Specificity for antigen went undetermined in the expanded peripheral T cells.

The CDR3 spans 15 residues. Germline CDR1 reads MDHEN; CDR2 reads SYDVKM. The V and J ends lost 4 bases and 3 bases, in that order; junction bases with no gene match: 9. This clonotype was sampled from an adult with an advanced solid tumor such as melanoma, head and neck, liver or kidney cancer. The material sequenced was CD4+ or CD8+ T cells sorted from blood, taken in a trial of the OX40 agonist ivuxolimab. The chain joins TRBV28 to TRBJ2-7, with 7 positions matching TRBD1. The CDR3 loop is CASSSVGQILYEQYF. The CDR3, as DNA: TGTGCCAGCAGTTCAGTGGGACAGATACTCTACGAGCAGTACTTC.